Shown below are 10 T cell receptor beta chains from a single sample sequenced in a study of T cell responses to AZD1222 COVID-19 vaccine. The data were produced by immunoSEQ multiplex PCR, yet TCRdb's version contains in-frame clones alone and is incomplete. The sample yields some 170,000 clones, 90% to 95% seen once. The sequencing here drew on peripheral blood, taken on day 0 of AZD1222 vaccination. The origin of the receptors is an adult in good health.

V gene TRBV5-1 combines with J gene TRBJ1-5, with D uncertain. Germline assignment: CDR1 SGHRS and CDR2 YFSETQ. V lost 4 bases, J lost 0 bases, and 11 bases lay in between. CDR3 size: 15 residues. The chain's CDR3 is CASSLAGYSNQPQHF. For the CDR3, the DNA is TGCGCCAGCAGCCTGGCGGGTTATAGCAATCAGCCCCAGCATTTT.

The chain employs TRBV10-1 and TRBJ1-1, with no clear D. The germline V gene encodes CDR1 WNHNN and CDR2 SYGVQD (reference sequence). V lost 4 bases and J 4 bases, leaving 13 bases between the germline ends. The CDR3 contains 14 residues. As DNA, the CDR3 is TGCGCCAGCAGTGTGAGGATTGATTTCACTGAAGCTTTCTTT. Translated, it gives CASSVRIDFTEAFF.

The chain employs TRBV6-5 and TRBJ1-5; 8 bases line up with TRBD1. The V gene end was trimmed by 6 bases and the J gene end by 6 bases; junction bases not matched to a gene: 10. Germline V gene lookup returns CDR1 MNHEY and CDR2 SVGAGI. The CDR3 loop spans 15 amino acids. CDR3 bases: TGTGCCAGCAGCCCAGGACAGGGAGAGAGTCAGCCCCAGCATTTT. Protein sequence: CASSPGQGESQPQHF.

The V call is TRBV3-1 (or the pseudogene TRBV3-2), the J call TRBJ2-1, with TRBD2 matching over 7 bases. Trimming at V came to 1 base and at J to 2 bases, leaving 2 bases not matched to a gene. Per the germline V gene, CDR1 is LGHDT and CDR2 is YNNKEL (reference sequence). This CDR3 spans 15 amino acids. CDR3 amino acids: CASSQALAAYNEQFF. The CDR3 nucleotides are TGTGCCAGCAGCCAAGCCCTAGCGGCCTACAATGAGCAGTTCTTC.

The chain joins TRBV5-1 to TRBJ1-1; D uncertain. Trimming left V 0 bases short and J 4 bases short, with 10 bases between. CDR3 length equals 14 residues. CDR1 SGHRS and CDR2 YFSETQ come from the germline V gene. CDR3 region: CASSLVEGSTEAFF. The CDR3, as DNA: TGCGCCAGCAGCTTGGTGGAAGGTAGCACTGAAGCTTTCTTT.

The gene calls are TRBV5-4 and TRBJ2-7; 10 nucleotides line up with TRBD1. The CDR3 sequence is 14 residues long. Germline V gene sequence: CDR1 SGHNT, CDR2 YYREEE (reference sequence). V lost 4 bases, J lost 3 bases, and 4 bases stayed unmatched. The CDR3 region is CASSPRDRGYEQYF. CDR3 coding DNA: TGTGCCAGCAGCCCTCGGGACAGGGGCTACGAGCAGTACTTC.

The CDR3: CASSYSKTTNTEAFF. CDR3 in DNA: TGTGCCAGCAGTTACTCGAAGACAACAAACACTGAAGCTTTCTTT. The chain employs TRBV6-6 and TRBJ1-1, with D hard to call. The V end lost 0 bases, the J end lost 2 bases, and 10 bases lay between the germline ends. The CDR3 totals 15 residues. The germline gives CDR1 MNHNY, CDR2 SVGAGI (reference sequence).

V gene TRBV7-9 combines with J gene TRBJ2-3; D possibly corresponds to TRBD1 (6 bases). The CDR3 runs 17 residues. CDR1 is SEHNR, CDR2 FQNEAQ, per germline (reference sequence). The germline V and J ends were trimmed by 2 bases and 2 bases, with 17 bases remaining between them. CDR3 DNA sequence: TGTGCCAGCAGCTTAAAGTATGGGGACAAGTACACAGATACGCAGTATTTT. This gives the protein CASSLKYGDKYTDTQYF.

This chain joins TRBV12-3 or TRBV12-4 and TRBJ2-7; D unresolved. The CDR3 totals 13 residues. Trimming stripped 5 bases from V and 1 base from J, with 9 bases between. The CDR3 region has the DNA TGTGCCAGCAGTGCCCTTCAGTCCTACGAGCAGTACTTC. This codes for CASSALQSYEQYF.

The chain joins TRBV9 to TRBJ1-4; D might be TRBD1 (5 bases). Germline lookup yields CDR1 SGDLS and CDR2 YYNGEE. The germline V and J ends were trimmed by 2 bases and 12 bases, with 14 bases remaining between them. CDR3 length equals 13 residues. The DNA of the CDR3 is TGTGCCAGCAGCGTGGACACCGAGGCGGAACTGTTTTTT. Encoded protein: CASSVDTEAELFF. Full variable domain (rest looked up from reference TRBV9 and TRBJ1-4): DSGVTQTPKHLITATGQRVTLRCSPRSGDLSVYWYQQSLDQGLQFLIQYYNGEERAKGNILERFSAQQFPDLHSELNLSSLELGDSALYFCASSVDTEAELFFGSGTQLSVL.